These 4 T cell receptor beta chains share one sample of origin, sequenced in a study of cytomegalovirus exposure and HLA in healthy donors. With 60 Vbeta and 13 Jbeta primers, the PCR was carried out. Using immunoSEQ multiplex PCR, the repertoire was profiled, and TCRdb retains in-frame clones only, with some absent. The table records 100,000 to 150,000 clones, 81% of them present only once. The sample comprised PBMCs. These receptors were collected from a man between 18 and 35 years old in good health and CMV-seronegative.

The genes are TRBV6-5 and TRBJ1-3, with a weak D call TRBD1 (6 bases). The length of the CDR3 is 15 residues. V was clipped by 5 bases and J by 8 bases, with 19 bases between them. The germline CDR1 and CDR2 sequences are MNHEY and SVGAGI. CDR3 in amino acids: CASSPWGGRGDTIYF. CDR3 in DNA: TGTGCCAGCAGTCCCTGGGGGGGCCGAGGGGACACCATATATTTT.

V usage is TRBV27 and J usage is TRBJ2-7, with TRBD2 matching over 8 bases. V lost 5 bases to trimming and J lost 3 bases; unmatched junction nucleotides: 12. Germline values: CDR1 MNHEY, CDR2 SMNVEV (reference sequence). This CDR3 contains 16 residues. DNA for the CDR3: TGTGCCAGCAGTCCACTTACTCGGGGGGGTATCTACGAGCAGTACTTC. This translates into CASSPLTRGGIYEQYF.

CDR3 in amino acids: CATSRDRGYPYEQYF. For the CDR3, the DNA is TGTGCCACCAGCAGAGATCGGGGGTACCCCTACGAGCAGTACTTC. The chain has TRBV15 and TRBJ2-7; maybe TRBD2 (6 bases). The CDR3 consists of 15 residues. The germline V gene has CDR1 LNHNV and CDR2 YYDKDF (reference sequence). The V gene lost 0 bases and the J gene lost 2 bases, with 11 bases spanning the gap.

The rearrangement uses TRBV9 and TRBJ1-1; a weak D match, TRBD1 (5 bases). CDR1 is SGDLS and CDR2 is YYNGEE in the germline V gene. Trimming cost V 0 bases and J 5 bases, with 11 bases left between them. The CDR3 consists of 14 residues. DNA of the CDR3: TGTGCCAGCAGCGTAGGGAGGGGAACGACTGAAGCTTTCTTT. It yields the protein CASSVGRGTTEAFF.